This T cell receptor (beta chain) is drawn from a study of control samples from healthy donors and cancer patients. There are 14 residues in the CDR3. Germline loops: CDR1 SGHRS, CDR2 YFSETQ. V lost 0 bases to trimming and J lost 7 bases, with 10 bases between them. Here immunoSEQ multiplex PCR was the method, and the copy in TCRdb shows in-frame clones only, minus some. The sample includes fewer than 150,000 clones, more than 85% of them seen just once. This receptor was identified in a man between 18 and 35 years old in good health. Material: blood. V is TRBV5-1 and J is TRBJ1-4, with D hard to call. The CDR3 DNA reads TGCGCCAGCAGCTTGGGGGTCTTTGGTGAAAAACTGTTTTTT. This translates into CASSLGVFGEKLFF. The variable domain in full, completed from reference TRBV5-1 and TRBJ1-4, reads KAGVTQTPRYLIKTRGQQVTLSCSPISGHRSVSWYQQTPGQGLQFLFEYFSETQRNKGNFPGRFSGRQFSNSRSEMNVSTLELGDSALYLCASSLGVFGEKLFFGSGTQLSVL.